Listed here are 4 T cell receptor beta chains from one sample, sequenced in a study of blood T cell repertoires in COVID-19. Generated by immunoSEQ multiplex PCR, the TCRdb table keeps only in-frame clones and is missing some. The sample shows about half a million clones, around 85% of them seen only once. Sequenced: PBMCs or T cells enriched from blood (not recorded which). Receptors were obtained from a woman aged 55-69 years who had recovered from COVID-19.

The rearrangement joins TRBV2 to TRBJ1-1; 8 nucleotides match TRBD1. CDR3 length: 15 residues. The V gene's germline CDR1 is SNHLY and CDR2 FYNNEI. The J segment lost 0 bases and the V segment lost 5 bases, leaving 5 bases of the junction unmatched. CDR3 in amino acids: CASSSEGQVNTEAFF. The CDR3 region has the DNA TGTGCCAGCAGTTCGGAGGGACAGGTGAACACTGAAGCTTTCTTT.

This rearrangement joins TRBV6-5 to TRBJ2-4; maybe TRBD2 (6 bases). Germline values: CDR1 MNHEY, CDR2 SVGAGI. The CDR3 has 15 residues. Trimming removed 0 bases from V and 1 base from J, with 7 bases in between. The CDR3, as DNA: TGTGCCAGCAGTTACTCGGGGAGGGCCAAAAACATTCAGTACTTC. Protein sequence: CASSYSGRAKNIQYF.

The V call is TRBV2, the J call TRBJ1-3; perhaps TRBD1 as D (5 bases). Trimming stripped 11 bases from V and 4 bases from J, with 15 bases between. CDR3 length: 13 amino acids. The germline CDR1 and CDR2 sequences are SNHLY and FYNNEI. The CDR3 reads CAHPGGYGNTIYF. CDR3 coding DNA: TGTGCCCATCCCGGGGGGTACGGAAACACCATATATTTT.

The chain uses TRBV19 and TRBJ1-2, with D tentatively TRBD1 (5 bases). The CDR3 loop spans 14 amino acids. The germline V gene has CDR1 LNHDA and CDR2 SQIVND (reference sequence). The germline V and J ends were trimmed by 7 bases and 4 bases, with 16 bases remaining between them. The CDR3 loop is CASTTGGIAYGYTF. In DNA, the CDR3 is TGTGCCAGTACCACCGGGGGGATTGCCTATGGCTACACCTTC.